This T cell receptor (beta chain) was sequenced in a study of blood T cell repertoires in COVID-19. Looking at the study overall: Researchers got acute and convalescent COVID-19 samples from the United States, Italy and Spain.

Per the authors' pipeline: Estimated nucleated cell counts came from reference gene primer amplification. The protocol was immunoSEQ multiplex PCR, while the TCRdb copy is restricted to in-frame clones and leaves out a portion. V and J calls plus clone size are reproduced from that table; the DNA served to infer D and trimming. The data hold about 130,000 clones, with more than 60% observed a single time. V was cut by 8 bases and J by 4 bases, with 23 bases left in between. Germline CDR1 and CDR2: SNHLY and FYNNEI. The CDR3 spans 16 residues. The chain couples TRBV2 to TRBJ1-2; a possible D gene is TRBD1 (5 bases). What was sequenced was peripheral blood. The sequence derives from an older woman with acute or convalescent COVID-19. The chain's CDR3 is CASSGALSQRVYGYTF. CDR3 nucleotides: TGTGCCAGCTCTGGGGCCTTGAGCCAGCGGGTCTATGGCTACACCTTC.